The clone carrying this T cell receptor (beta chain) came up many times. Antigen: not known. The sample is drawn from a study of neurological immune-mediated disorders. V lost 7 bases, J lost 10 bases, and 16 bases lay in between. CDR3 length: 13 amino acids. One entry per CDR3 protein results from TCRdb running MiXCR on the 5' RACE reads. The sample yields roughly 89,000 distinct CDR3 sequences, approximately 2.8% seen once. Unsorted libraries were derived from 2 million PBMCs stored at -80 C. Study-wide findings and caveats: Phylogenetically, 18 of 34 multiple sclerosis patients' repertoires fell into one related-CDR3 cluster, a possible signature. None of the features examined (clinical or MRI) was associated with the multiple sclerosis repertoire cluster.

The TCR originated in a woman in her twenties or thirties with multiple sclerosis. The sample taken for sequencing was PBMCs. The rearrangement joins TRBV12-3 or TRBV12-4 to TRBJ2-2; D may be TRBD2 (6 bases). The CDR3 loop is CASTPGLHPELFF. DNA of the CDR3: TGTGCCAGCACCCCGGGACTCCATCCGGAGCTGTTTTTT.